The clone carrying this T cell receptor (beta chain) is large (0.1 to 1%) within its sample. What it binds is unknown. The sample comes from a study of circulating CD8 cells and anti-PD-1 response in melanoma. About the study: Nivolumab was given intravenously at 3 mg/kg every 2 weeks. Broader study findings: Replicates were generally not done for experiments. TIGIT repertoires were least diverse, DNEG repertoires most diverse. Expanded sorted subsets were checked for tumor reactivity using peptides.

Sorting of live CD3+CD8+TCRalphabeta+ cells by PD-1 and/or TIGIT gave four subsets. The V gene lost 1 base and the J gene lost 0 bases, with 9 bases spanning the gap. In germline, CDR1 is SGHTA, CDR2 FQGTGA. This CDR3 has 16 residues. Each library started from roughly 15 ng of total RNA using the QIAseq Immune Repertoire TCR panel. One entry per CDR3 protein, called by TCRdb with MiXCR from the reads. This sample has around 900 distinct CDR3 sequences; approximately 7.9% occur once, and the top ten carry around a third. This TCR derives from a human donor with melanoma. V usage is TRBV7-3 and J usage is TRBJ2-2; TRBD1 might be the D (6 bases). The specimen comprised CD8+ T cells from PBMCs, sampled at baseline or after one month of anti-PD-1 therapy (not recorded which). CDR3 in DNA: TGTGCCAGCAGCTTAAATAACAGGGCGAACACCGGGGAGCTGTTTTTT. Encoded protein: CASSLNNRANTGELFF.